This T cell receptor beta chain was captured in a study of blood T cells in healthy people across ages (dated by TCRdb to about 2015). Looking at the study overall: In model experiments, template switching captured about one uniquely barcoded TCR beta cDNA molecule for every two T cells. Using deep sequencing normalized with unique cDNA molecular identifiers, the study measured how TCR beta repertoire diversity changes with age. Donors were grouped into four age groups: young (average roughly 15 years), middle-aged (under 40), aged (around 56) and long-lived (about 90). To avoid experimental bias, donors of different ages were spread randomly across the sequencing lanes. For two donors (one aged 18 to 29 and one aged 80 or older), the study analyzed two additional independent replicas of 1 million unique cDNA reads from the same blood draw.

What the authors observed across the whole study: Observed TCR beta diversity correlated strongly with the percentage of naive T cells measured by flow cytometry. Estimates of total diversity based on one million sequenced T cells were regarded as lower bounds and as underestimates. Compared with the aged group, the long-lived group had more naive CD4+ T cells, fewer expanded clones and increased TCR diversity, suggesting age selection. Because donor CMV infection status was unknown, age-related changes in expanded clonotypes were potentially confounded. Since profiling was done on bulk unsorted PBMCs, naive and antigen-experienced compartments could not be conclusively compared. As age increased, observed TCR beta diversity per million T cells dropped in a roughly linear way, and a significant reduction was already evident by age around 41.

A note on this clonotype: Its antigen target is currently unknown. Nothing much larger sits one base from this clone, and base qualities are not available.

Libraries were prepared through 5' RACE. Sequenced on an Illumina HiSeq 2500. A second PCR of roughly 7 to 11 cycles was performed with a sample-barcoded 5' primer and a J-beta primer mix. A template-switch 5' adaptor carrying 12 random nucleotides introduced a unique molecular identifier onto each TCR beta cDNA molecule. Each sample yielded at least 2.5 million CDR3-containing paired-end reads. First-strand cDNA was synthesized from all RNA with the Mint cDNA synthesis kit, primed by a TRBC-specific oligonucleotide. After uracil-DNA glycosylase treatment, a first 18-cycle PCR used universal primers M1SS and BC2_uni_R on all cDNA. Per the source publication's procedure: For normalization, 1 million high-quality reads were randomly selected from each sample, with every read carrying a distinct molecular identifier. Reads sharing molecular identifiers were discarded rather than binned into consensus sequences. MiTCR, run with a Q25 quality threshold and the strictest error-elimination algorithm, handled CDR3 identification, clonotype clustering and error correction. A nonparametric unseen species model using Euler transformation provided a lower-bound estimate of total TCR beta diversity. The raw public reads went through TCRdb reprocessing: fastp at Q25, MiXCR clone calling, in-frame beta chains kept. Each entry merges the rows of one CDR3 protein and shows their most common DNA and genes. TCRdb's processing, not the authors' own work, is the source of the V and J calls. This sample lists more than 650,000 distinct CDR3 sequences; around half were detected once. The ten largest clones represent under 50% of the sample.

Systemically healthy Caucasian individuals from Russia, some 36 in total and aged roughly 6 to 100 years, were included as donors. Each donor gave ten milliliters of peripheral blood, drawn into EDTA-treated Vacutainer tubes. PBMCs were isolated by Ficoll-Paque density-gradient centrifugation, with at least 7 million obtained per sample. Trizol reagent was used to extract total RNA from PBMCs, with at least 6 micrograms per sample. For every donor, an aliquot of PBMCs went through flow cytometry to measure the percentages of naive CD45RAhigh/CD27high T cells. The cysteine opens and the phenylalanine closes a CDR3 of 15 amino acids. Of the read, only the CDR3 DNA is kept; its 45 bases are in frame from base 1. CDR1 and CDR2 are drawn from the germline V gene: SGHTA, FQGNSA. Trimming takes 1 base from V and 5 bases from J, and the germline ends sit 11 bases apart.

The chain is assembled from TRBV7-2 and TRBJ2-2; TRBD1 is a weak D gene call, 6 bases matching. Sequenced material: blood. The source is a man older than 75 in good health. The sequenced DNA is TGTGCCAGCAGCTTAGTACAGGGTGGGACCGGGGAGCTGTTTTTT. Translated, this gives CASSLVQGGTGELFF.